This T cell receptor beta chain comes out of a study of blood T cell repertoires in COVID-19. The V and J ends lost 1 base and 1 base respectively, with 8 bases between them. The CDR3 consists of 15 residues. Germline V gives CDR1 SGHRS, CDR2 YFSETQ. Some clones are missing from TCRdb's copy, which holds only in-frame ones; the method was immunoSEQ multiplex PCR. The table lists about half a million clones, 80% to 90% of them singletons. The chain joins TRBV5-1 to TRBJ2-2, with D possibly being TRBD1 (5 bases). Input material: peripheral blood. The sequence came from a human donor in a cohort sampled during active COVID-19. DNA of the CDR3: TGCGCCAGCAGCTTGCAGGGCCAGAACACCGGGGAGCTGTTTTTT. Translation: CASSLQGQNTGELFF.